Listed here are 17 T cell receptor beta chains from one sample, sequenced in a study of cytomegalovirus exposure and HLA in healthy donors. 60 Vbeta and 13 Jbeta primers were used in PCR. The data were produced by immunoSEQ multiplex PCR, yet TCRdb's version contains in-frame clones alone and is incomplete. The sample includes approximately 110,000 clones, over 60% seen only once; the top ten take approximately 4.3%. The sequenced sample was PBMCs. The source is a man in his fifties or sixties in good health and CMV-seropositive.

This clone was observed once. The chain couples TRBV5-4 to TRBJ1-2, with D hard to call. V was cut by 4 bases and J by 8 bases, with 15 bases left in between. Germline lookup yields CDR1 SGHNT and CDR2 YYREEE (reference sequence). This CDR3 contains 13 residues. CDR3 loop: CASSILGSEGYTF. CDR3 sequence (DNA): TGTGCCAGCAGCATCCTGGGTTCGGAGGGCTACACCTTC. Combining the CDR3 with reference TRBV5-4 and TRBJ1-2 gives the whole variable domain ETGVTQSPTHLIKTRGQQVTLRCSSQSGHNTVSWYQQALGQGPQFIFQYYREEENGRGNFPPRFSGLQFPNYSSELNVNALELDDSALYLCASSILGSEGYTFGSGTRLTVV.

The chain has TRBV5-1 and TRBJ2-7, with D tentatively TRBD1 (6 bases). CDR1 is SGHRS, CDR2 YFSETQ, per germline. CDR3 length: 15 residues. Trimming stripped 5 bases from V and 1 base from J, with 16 bases between. In nucleotides, the CDR3 is TGCGCCAGCAGTAGGTATCAGGACAGTTCCTACGAGCAGTACTTC. Amino acids: CASSRYQDSSYEQYF. Based on the CDR3 plus reference TRBV5-1 and TRBJ2-7, the full variable domain is KAGVTQTPRYLIKTRGQQVTLSCSPISGHRSVSWYQQTPGQGLQFLFEYFSETQRNKGNFPGRFSGRQFSNSRSEMNVSTLELGDSALYLCASSRYQDSSYEQYFGPGTRLTVT.

This chain links TRBV5-8 with TRBJ2-7; 8 bases are a match to TRBD2. The length of the CDR3 is 16 residues. The V gene's germline CDR1 is SGHTS and CDR2 YDEGEE. V trimming: 1 base; J trimming: 4 bases; junction bases outside the gene matches: 10. The CDR3 reads CASSLFAGRGRYEQYF. DNA of the CDR3: TGTGCCAGCAGCTTGTTCGCGGGGCGCGGGAGGTACGAGCAGTACTTC.

The chain couples TRBV4-2 to TRBJ1-4, with 8 bases matching TRBD1. This CDR3 spans 14 amino acids. Germline trimming cut 7 bases from V and 3 bases from J; bases unmatched to any gene: 4. Germline-derived CDR1 and CDR2 are LGHNA and YNFKEQ. In nucleotides, the CDR3 is TGTGCCAGCACCAGGGACAGGTCTAATGAAAAACTGTTTTTT. This gives the protein CASTRDRSNEKLFF.

The chain links TRBV28 to TRBJ2-1; D perhaps matches TRBD2 (6 bases). CDR3 length equals 11 residues. Per germline, CDR1 MDHEN and CDR2 SYDVKM. Trimming pared 2 bases from V and 13 bases from J, leaving 9 bases between. CDR3 in amino acids: CASSLAGRQFF. The CDR3 DNA follows: TGTGCCAGCAGTTTAGCGGGACGTCAGTTCTTC.

The chain couples TRBV4-2 to TRBJ2-3; a possible D gene is TRBD2 (7 bases). V was pared by 0 bases and J by 4 bases, with 14 bases between. Germline-derived CDR1 and CDR2 are LGHNA and YNFKEQ. The CDR3 sequence is 16 residues long. The CDR3 reads CASSQDDTGGSDTQYF. Written as DNA, the CDR3 is TGTGCCAGCAGCCAAGATGACACGGGGGGCTCAGATACGCAGTATTTT.

This chain links TRBV2 with TRBJ2-5, with a tentative D call TRBD2 (6 bases). The V gene's germline CDR1 is SNHLY and CDR2 FYNNEI. The ends were cut back, 7 bases at V and 0 bases at J, with 12 bases in the middle. The CDR3 is made up of 14 amino acids. This CDR3 reads CASNFRLDQETQYF. In DNA form, the CDR3 reads TGTGCCAGCAACTTCAGACTAGACCAAGAGACCCAGTACTTC.

V usage is TRBV7-2 and J usage is TRBJ2-5, with a tentative D call TRBD1 (6 bases). CDR1 SGHTA and CDR2 FQGNSA come from the germline V gene. The CDR3 is made up of 15 amino acids. The V end lost 3 bases, the J end lost 5 bases, and 16 bases lay between the germline ends. CDR3 nucleotide sequence: TGTGCCAGCAGCTTCACAACAGGGACGGGTGAGACCCAGTACTTC. Its translation is CASSFTTGTGETQYF.

The chain is built from TRBV4-1 and TRBJ2-3; possibly TRBD2 for D (7 bases). The CDR3 is 17 amino acids. Germline CDR1 is MGHRA and CDR2 is YSYEKL. V was trimmed by 0 bases and J by 3 bases, leaving 16 bases between them. In nucleotides, the CDR3 is TGCGCCAGCAGCCAAGATGATGGGGGGGGGCTAACAGATACGCAGTATTTT. It encodes CASSQDDGGGLTDTQYF.

This clone was counted only a few times. The chain uses TRBV9 and TRBJ2-2; D is possibly TRBD2 (5 bases). This CDR3 has 13 residues. V gave up 4 bases and J gave up 2 bases, with 6 bases separating them. CDR1 and CDR2 (germline): SGDLS, YYNGEE. The CDR3 coding sequence is TGTGCCAGCAGCACTAGAAACACCGGGGAGCTGTTTTTT. Protein: CASSTRNTGELFF.

This clone was detected a few times. The V and J genes are TRBV12-5 and TRBJ1-1; no definite D call. Germline-derived CDR1 and CDR2 are LGHNT and FRNRAP. This CDR3 has 12 amino acids. V was shortened by 7 bases and J by 3 bases, with 9 bases between the two germline ends. The CDR3 protein is CASVGRDTEAFF. CDR3 nucleotides: TGTGCTAGTGTCGGGAGGGACACTGAAGCTTTCTTT.

The J gene is TRBJ1-6, the V gene TRBV5-1; tentative D call: TRBD1 (5 bases). The CDR3 is 16 amino acids. Germline-derived CDR1 and CDR2 are SGHRS and YFSETQ. V lost 6 bases to trimming and J lost 0 bases, with 13 bases between them. CDR3 nucleotide sequence: TGCGCCAGCAAGCCCTTGGGGGGCTCCTATAATTCACCCCTCCACTTT. It is translated as CASKPLGGSYNSPLHF.

The rearrangement links TRBV7-9 to TRBJ1-1; 7 positions agree with TRBD1. J lost 4 bases, V lost 4 bases, and 12 bases had no gene match. The CDR3 loop spans 16 amino acids. CDR1 is SEHNR, CDR2 FQNEAQ, per germline (reference sequence). The CDR3 spells CASSSSLGGVGTEAFF. The CDR3 DNA sequence: TGTGCCAGCAGCTCCTCCCTAGGGGGCGTGGGCACTGAAGCTTTCTTT.

The J gene is TRBJ2-1, the V gene TRBV5-6, with D perhaps matching TRBD2 (8 bases). This CDR3 is built from 17 residues. Per the germline V gene, CDR1 is SGHDT and CDR2 is YYEEEE. Trimming removed 4 bases from V and 8 bases from J, with 25 bases in between. The CDR3 DNA is TGTGCCAGCAGCGTCCGGGACAGACCCGACGGGGGGGATGAGCAGTTCTTC. This encodes CASSVRDRPDGGDEQFF.

In this sample, this clone turned up a few times. The chain has TRBV6-1 and TRBJ2-2; 8 bases align to TRBD2. The CDR3 has 17 amino acids. Germline CDR1 is MNHNS and CDR2 is SASEGT. V shed 0 bases and J 5 bases; nucleotides not matched to a gene: 8. DNA of the CDR3: TGTGCCAGCAGTGAAGCGTCTTCGGGGGGGTGGACCGGGGAGCTGTTTTTT. It is translated as CASSEASSGGWTGELFF.

CDR3 region: CASSLAGEGNSPLHF. DNA for the CDR3: TGTGCCAGCAGCTTAGCAGGGGAAGGTAATTCACCCCTCCACTTT. V gene TRBV7-9 combines with J gene TRBJ1-6; a possible D gene is TRBD1 (5 bases). The CDR3 runs to 15 residues. Trimming removed 0 bases from V and 6 bases from J, with 9 bases in between. Looked up from germline, CDR1 is SEHNR and CDR2 is FQNEAQ (reference sequence).

In this sample, this clone turned up a few times. V is TRBV2 and J is TRBJ2-2, with D hard to call. V was clipped by 4 bases and J by 7 bases, with 4 bases between them. Germline lookup yields CDR1 SNHLY and CDR2 FYNNEI. The CDR3 extends over 11 amino acids. The CDR3 spells CASSVNGELFF. The CDR3 nucleotides are TGTGCCAGCAGTGTAAACGGGGAGCTGTTTTTT.